This T cell receptor beta chain was captured by sequencing in a study of blood T cell repertoires in COVID-19. The overall study: Nucleic acid was either cDNA or gDNA, and it came from T cells, B-cell-depleted T cells, or PBMCs.

Original processing notes: Amplification with reference gene primers provided the estimates of nucleated cell counts. Sequencing used immunoSEQ multiplex PCR; TCRdb keeps in-frame clones, though not all of them. V, J and clone size are taken as reported in that table, and D and trimming were inferred from the DNA itself. The sample has over 250,000 clones, approximately 88% seen once. Cohort 3 recovery required two negative PCRs, clearance, or symptom resolution. The CDR3 has 14 residues. Germline CDR1 SGHNT, CDR2 YYREEE (reference sequence). V lost 4 bases and J lost 6; bases outside the gene matches: 8.

The chain joins TRBV5-4 to TRBJ1-1; 8 bases match TRBD1. This clonotype originated in a woman aged 18-29 years who had recovered from COVID-19. The source material was PBMCs or T cells enriched from blood (not recorded which). For the CDR3, the DNA is TGTGCCAGCAGCCCTTCAACAGGGGGGGCTGAAGCTTTCTTT. Protein product: CASSPSTGGAEAFF.